This T cell receptor beta chain was profiled in a study of blood T cell repertoires in COVID-19. Overall study: PBMCs, B-cell-depleted T cells, or T cells provided the cDNA or gDNA that made up the material.

The authors' processing: Using reference gene primer amplification, nucleated cell counts were estimated. The protocol was immunoSEQ multiplex PCR, while the TCRdb copy is restricted to in-frame clones and leaves out a portion. D and trimming were read from the DNA, whereas the V and J calls and clone size are those reported in that table. The sample lists roughly 260,000 clones; roughly 87% were seen once. Cohorts were based on clinical histories the participants reported. This CDR3 is 11 amino acids long. The germline gives CDR1 SNHLY, CDR2 FYNNEI. Trimming removed 8 bases from V and 3 bases from J, with 7 bases in between.

The chain joins TRBV2 to TRBJ1-1; D gene unclear. The sequence was obtained from a woman aged 30 to 39 with acute COVID-19. Sequenced input: PBMCs or T cells enriched from blood (not recorded which). CDR3 loop: CASDGDTEAFF. The CDR3, as DNA: TGTGCCAGCGACGGGGACACTGAAGCTTTCTTT.